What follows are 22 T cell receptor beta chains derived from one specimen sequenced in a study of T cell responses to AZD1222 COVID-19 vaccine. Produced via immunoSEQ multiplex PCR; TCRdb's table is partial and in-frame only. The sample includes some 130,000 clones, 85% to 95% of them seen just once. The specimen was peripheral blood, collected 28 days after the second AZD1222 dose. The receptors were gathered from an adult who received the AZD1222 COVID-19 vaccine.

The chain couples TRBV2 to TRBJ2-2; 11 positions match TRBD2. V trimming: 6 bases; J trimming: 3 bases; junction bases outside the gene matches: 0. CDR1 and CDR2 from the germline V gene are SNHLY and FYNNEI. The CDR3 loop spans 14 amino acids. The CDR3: CASRTSGDTGELFF. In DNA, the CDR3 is TGTGCCAGCAGGACTAGCGGGGACACCGGGGAGCTGTTTTTT.

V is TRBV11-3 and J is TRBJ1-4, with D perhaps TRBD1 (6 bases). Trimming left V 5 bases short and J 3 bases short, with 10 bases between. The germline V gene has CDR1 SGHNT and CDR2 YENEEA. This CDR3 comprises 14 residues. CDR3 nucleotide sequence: TGTGCCAGCAGCCGTAGGGGGGCTAATGAAAAACTGTTTTTT. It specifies CASSRRGANEKLFF.

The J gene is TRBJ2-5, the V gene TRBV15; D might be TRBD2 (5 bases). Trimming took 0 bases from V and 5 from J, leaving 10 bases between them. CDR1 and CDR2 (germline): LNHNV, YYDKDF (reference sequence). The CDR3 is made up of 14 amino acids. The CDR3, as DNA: TGTGCCACCAGCAGAGAAGAGGGTCGGGAGACCCAGTACTTC. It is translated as CATSREEGRETQYF. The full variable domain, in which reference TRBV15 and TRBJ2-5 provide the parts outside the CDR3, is DAMVIQNPRYQVTQFGKPVTLSCSQTLNHNVMYWYQQKSSQAPKLLFHYYDKDFNNEADTPDNFQSRRPNTSFCFLDIRSPGLGDTAMYLCATSREEGRETQYFGPGTRLLVL.

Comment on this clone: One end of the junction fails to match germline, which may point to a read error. CDR3 nucleotide sequence: TGTGCCAGCAGTTCAGGGAACGCTGACGTCTTC. Amino acid sequence: CASSSGNADVF. This rearrangement joins TRBV7-9 to TRBJ2-1; weak D call: TRBD1 (5 bases). This CDR3 spans 11 amino acids. Germline-derived CDR1 and CDR2 are SEHNR and FQNEAQ (reference sequence).

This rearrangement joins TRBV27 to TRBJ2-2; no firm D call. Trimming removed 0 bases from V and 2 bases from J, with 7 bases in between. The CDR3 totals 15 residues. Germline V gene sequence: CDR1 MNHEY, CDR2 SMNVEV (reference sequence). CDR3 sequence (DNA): TGTGCCAGCAGTTTATCGCAGCCTAACACCGGGGAGCTGTTTTTT. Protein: CASSLSQPNTGELFF.

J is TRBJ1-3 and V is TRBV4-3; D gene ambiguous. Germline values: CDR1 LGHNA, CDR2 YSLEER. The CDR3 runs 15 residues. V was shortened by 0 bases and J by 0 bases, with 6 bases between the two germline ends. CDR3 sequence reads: CASSQEFRSGNTIYF. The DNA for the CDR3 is TGCGCCAGCAGCCAAGAATTTCGCTCTGGAAACACCATATATTTT.

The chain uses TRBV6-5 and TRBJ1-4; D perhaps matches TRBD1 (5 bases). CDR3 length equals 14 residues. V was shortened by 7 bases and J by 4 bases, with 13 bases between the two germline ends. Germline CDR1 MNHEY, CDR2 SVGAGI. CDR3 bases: TGTGCCAGCAACTTCGGGACTTATAATGAAAAACTGTTTTTT. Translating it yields CASNFGTYNEKLFF.

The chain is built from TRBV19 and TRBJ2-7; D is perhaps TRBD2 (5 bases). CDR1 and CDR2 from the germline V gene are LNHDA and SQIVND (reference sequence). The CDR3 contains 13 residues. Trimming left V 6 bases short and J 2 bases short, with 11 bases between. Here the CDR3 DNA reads TGTGCCAGTAGCCCAGGAGGCACCTACGAGCAGTACTTC. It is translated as CASSPGGTYEQYF.

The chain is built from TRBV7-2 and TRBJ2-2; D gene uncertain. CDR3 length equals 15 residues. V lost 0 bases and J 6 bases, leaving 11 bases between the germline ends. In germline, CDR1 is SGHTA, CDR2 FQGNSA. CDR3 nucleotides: TGTGCCAGCAGCTTAGCGGGAACAATAGCCGGGGAGCTGTTTTTT. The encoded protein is CASSLAGTIAGELFF.

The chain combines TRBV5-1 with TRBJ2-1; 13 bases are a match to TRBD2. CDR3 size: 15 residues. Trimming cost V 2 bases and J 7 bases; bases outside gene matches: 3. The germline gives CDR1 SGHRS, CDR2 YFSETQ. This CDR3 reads CASSLMTSGGNEQFF. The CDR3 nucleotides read TGCGCCAGCAGCTTAATGACTAGCGGGGGGAATGAGCAGTTCTTC.

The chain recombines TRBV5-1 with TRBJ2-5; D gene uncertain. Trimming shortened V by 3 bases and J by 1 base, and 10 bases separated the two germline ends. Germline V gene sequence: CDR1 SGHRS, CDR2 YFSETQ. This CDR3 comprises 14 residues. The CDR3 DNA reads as TGCGCCAGCAGCTGGCAGGTTGGCCAAGAGACCCAGTACTTC. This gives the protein CASSWQVGQETQYF.

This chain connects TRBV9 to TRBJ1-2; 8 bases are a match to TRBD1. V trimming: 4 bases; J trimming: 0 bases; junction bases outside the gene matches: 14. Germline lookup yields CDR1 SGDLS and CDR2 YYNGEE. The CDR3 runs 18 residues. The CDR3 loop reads CASSTDLNRGSANYGYTF. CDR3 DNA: TGTGCCAGCAGCACCGATCTAAACAGGGGGTCTGCTAACTATGGCTACACCTTC.

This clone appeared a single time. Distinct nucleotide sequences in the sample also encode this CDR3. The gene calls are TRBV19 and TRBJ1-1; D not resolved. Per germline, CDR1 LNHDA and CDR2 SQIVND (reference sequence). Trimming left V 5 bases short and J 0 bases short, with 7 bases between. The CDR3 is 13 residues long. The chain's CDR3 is CASSPGLNTEAFF. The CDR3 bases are TGTGCCAGTAGTCCAGGACTGAACACTGAAGCTTTCTTT.

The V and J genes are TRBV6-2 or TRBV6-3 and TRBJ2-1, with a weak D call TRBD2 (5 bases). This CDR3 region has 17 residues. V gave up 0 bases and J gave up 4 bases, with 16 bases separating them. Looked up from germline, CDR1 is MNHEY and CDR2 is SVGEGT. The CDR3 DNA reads TGTGCCAGCAGTTACTCGATTCTCGGCGGAGGATACAATGAGCAGTTCTTC. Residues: CASSYSILGGGYNEQFF.

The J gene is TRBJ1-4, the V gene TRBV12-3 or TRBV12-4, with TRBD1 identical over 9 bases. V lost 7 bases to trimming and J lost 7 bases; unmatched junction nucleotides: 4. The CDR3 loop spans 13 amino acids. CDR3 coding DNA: TGTGCCAGCACGGGACAGGGATCTGAAAAACTGTTTTTT. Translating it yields CASTGQGSEKLFF.

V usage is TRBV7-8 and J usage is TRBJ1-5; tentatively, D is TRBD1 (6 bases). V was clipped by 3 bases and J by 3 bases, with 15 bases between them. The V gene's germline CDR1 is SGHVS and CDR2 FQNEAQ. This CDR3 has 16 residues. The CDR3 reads CASSFRHRDPNQPQHF. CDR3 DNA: TGTGCCAGCAGCTTCCGTCACAGGGATCCCAATCAGCCCCAGCATTTT.

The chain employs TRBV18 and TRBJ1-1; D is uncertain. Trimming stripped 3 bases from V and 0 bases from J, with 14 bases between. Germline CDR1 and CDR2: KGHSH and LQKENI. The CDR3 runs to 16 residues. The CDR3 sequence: CASSPRTSGMNTEAFF. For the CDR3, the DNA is TGTGCCAGCTCACCCCGGACTTCAGGAATGAACACTGAAGCTTTCTTT.

CDR3 protein: CASSGDGRYSPLHF. DNA of the CDR3: TGTGCCAGCAGTGGGGACGGGAGGTATTCACCCCTCCACTTT. The rearrangement joins TRBV2 to TRBJ1-6; maybe TRBD1 (5 bases). V was pared by 4 bases and J by 8 bases, with 12 bases between. The CDR3 consists of 14 residues. Germline lookup yields CDR1 SNHLY and CDR2 FYNNEI.

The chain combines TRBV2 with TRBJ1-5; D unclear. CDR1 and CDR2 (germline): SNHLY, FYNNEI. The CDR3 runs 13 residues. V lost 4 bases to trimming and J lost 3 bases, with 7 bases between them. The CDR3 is CASSVGNNQPQHF. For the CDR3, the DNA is TGTGCCAGCAGTGTAGGGAACAATCAGCCCCAGCATTTT.

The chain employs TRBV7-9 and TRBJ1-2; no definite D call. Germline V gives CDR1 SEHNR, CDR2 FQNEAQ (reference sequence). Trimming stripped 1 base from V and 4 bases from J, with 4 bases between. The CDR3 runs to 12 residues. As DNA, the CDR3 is TGTGCCAGCAGCTTAGAGGGCTATGGCTACACCTTC. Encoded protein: CASSLEGYGYTF.

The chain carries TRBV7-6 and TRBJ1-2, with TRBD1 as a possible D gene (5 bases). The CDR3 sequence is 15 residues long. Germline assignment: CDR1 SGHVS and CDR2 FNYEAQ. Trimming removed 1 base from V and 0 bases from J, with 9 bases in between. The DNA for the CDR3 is TGTGCCAGCAGCTTAGAGGGGCGAGCTAACTATGGCTACACCTTC. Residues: CASSLEGRANYGYTF.

Written as DNA, the CDR3 is TGCGCCAGCAGCTTGGTTGCTACTCAATTCACAGATACGCAGTATTTT. Translation gives CASSLVATQFTDTQYF. V and J are TRBV5-1 and TRBJ2-3, with D unresolved. The CDR3 spans 16 residues. Trimming stripped 0 bases from V and 2 bases from J, with 13 bases between. Germline loops: CDR1 SGHRS, CDR2 YFSETQ. Full variable domain (rest looked up from reference TRBV5-1 and TRBJ2-3): KAGVTQTPRYLIKTRGQQVTLSCSPISGHRSVSWYQQTPGQGLQFLFEYFSETQRNKGNFPGRFSGRQFSNSRSEMNVSTLELGDSALYLCASSLVATQFTDTQYFGPGTRLTVL.